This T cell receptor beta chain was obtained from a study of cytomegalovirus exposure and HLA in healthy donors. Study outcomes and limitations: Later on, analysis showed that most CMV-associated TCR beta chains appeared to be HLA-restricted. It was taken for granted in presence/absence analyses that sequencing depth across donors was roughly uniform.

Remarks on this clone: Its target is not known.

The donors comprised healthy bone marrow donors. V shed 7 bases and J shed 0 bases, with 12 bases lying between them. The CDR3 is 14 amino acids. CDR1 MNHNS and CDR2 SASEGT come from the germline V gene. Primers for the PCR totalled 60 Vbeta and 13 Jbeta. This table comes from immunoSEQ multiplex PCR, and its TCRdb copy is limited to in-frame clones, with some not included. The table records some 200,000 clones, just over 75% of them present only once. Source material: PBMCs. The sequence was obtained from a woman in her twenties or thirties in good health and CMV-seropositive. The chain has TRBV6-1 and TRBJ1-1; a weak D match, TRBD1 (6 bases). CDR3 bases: TGTGCCAGCACGGTTCAGGGGATGAACACTGAAGCTTTCTTT. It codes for CASTVQGMNTEAFF.